This TCR beta chain is drawn from a study of human T cells and chemical hapten exposure. How the authors handled the data: Samples contained a median of roughly 93,000 TCRs, with a range of about 23,224 to 700,000. TCRdb re-derived calls from the RACE reads in MiXCR, one entry per CDR3 protein. It is TCRdb's table, rather than the study itself, that gives the V and J calls and clone size. The sample holds fewer than 200,000 distinct CDR3 sequences, roughly 25% seen once. Time point specified: patch test 3, about 24 weeks after DPC sensitization. Treatment meaning: therapeutic diphenylcyclopropenone sensitization with weekly scalp DPC. Study-level points and caveats: Versus controls, expanded TCRs had significantly more large CDR3 similarity clusters. Sensitization with DPC brought no change to TCRs above 1 in 1000 in frequency.

The CDR3 contains 14 residues. Trimming cost V 5 bases and J 9 bases, with 17 bases left between them. Germline V CDR1 and CDR2: MNHNY, SVGAGI (reference sequence). A remark on this clonotype: Its antigen is undetermined.

The receptor comes from a woman between 18 and 29 years old with alopecia areata. Some clones in this sample may be carry-over from other donors' samples. The starting material was whole blood, obtained in connection with sensitization to the hapten diphenylcyclopropenone (DPC). V and J are TRBV6-6 and TRBJ2-1, with D perhaps matching TRBD1 (8 bases). The CDR3 loop is CASSLRGDRLEQFF. CDR3 bases: TGTGCCAGCAGTCTACGGGGGGACAGGCTTGAGCAGTTCTTC.